Included here is one TCR beta chain sequence, with context. As yet, its antigen is unknown. The CDR3 length is 15 residues. Trimming removed 1 base at V and 2 bases at J, with 12 bases between. Germline CDR1 and CDR2: GTSNPN and SVGIG (reference sequence). These data come from a study of CD8+ T cells in alopecia areata. Researchers took lesional scalp punch biopsies and peripheral blood from people who were alopecia areata patients. Study findings and constraints: Shared TCR sequences were less clear between patients than in mice, possibly partly from HLA diversity.

RNA, once extracted, was reverse transcribed into cDNA for use as the sequencing template. Sequenced by immunoSEQ multiplex PCR; TCRdb stores in-frame clones only, minus some. This table has 150,000 to 200,000 clones, 50% to 60% appearing once. The J gene is TRBJ2-1, the V gene TRBV30, with D uncertain. The specimen comprised CD4+ T cells sorted from blood, sampled at week 0. The sequence derives from a human donor with alopecia areata. The CDR3 DNA reads TGTGCCTGGAGTGCAGCCAGGTTTCCCTACAATGAGCAGTTCTTC. Encoded protein: CAWSAARFPYNEQFF.